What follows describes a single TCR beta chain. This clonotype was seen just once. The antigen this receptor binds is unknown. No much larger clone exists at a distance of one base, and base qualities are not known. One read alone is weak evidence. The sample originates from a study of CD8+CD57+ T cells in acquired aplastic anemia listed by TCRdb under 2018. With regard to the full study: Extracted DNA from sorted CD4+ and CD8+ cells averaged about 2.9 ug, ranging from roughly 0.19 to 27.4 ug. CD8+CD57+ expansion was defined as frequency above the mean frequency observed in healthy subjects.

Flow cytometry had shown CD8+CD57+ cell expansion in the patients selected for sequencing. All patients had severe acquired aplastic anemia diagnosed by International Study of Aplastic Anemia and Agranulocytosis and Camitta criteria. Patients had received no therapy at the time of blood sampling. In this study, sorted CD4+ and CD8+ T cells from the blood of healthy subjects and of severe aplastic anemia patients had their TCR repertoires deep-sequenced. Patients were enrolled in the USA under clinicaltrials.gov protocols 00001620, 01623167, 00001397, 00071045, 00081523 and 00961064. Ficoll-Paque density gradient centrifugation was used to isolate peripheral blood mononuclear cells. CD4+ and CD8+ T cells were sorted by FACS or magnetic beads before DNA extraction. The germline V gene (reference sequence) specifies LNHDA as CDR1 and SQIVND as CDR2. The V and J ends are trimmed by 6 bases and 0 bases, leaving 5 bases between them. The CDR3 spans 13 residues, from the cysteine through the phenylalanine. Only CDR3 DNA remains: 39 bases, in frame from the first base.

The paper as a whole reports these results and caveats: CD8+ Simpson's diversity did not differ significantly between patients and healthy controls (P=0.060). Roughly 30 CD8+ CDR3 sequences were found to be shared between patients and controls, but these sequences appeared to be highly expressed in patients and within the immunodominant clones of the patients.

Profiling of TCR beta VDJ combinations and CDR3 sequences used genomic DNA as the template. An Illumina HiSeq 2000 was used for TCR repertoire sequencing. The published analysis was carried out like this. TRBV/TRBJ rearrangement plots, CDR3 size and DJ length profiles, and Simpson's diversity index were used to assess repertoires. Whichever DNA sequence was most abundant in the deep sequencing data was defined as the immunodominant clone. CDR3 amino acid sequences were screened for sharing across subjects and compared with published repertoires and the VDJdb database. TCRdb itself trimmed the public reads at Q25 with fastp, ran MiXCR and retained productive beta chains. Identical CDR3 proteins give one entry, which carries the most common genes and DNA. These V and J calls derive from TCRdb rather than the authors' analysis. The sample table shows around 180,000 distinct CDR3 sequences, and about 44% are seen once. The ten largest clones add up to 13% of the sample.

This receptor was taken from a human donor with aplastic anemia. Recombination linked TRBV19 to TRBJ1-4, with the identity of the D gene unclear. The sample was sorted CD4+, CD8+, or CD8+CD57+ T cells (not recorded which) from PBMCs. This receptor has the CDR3 CASRRATNEKLFF. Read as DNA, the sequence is TGTGCCAGTAGACGGGCAACTAATGAAAAACTGTTTTTT.